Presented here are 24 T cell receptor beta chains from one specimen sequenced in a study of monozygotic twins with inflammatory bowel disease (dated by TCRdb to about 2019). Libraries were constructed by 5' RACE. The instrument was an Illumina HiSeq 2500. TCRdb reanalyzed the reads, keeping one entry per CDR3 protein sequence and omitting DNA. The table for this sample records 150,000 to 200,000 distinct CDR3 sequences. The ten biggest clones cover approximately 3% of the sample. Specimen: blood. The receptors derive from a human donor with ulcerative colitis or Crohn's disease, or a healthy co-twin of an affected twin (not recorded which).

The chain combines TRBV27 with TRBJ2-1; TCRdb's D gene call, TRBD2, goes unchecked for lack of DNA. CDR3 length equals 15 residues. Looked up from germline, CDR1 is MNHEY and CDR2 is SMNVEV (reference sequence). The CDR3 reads CASRALAGGYGEQFF.

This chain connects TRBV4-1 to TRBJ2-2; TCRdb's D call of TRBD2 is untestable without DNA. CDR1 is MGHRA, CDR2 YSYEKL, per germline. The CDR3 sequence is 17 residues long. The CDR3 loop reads CASSRARWAGGTGELFF.

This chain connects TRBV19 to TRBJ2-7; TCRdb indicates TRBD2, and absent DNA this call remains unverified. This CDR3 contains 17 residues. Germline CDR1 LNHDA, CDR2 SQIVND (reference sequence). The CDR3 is CASSITSGRATSYEQYF.

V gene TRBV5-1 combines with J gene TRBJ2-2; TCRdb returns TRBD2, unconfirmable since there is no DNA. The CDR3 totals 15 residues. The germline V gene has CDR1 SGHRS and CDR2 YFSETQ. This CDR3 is CASSPERANTGELFF.

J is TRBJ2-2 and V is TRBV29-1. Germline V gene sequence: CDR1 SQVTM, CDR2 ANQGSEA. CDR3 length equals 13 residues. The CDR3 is CSVEDRSVGELFF.

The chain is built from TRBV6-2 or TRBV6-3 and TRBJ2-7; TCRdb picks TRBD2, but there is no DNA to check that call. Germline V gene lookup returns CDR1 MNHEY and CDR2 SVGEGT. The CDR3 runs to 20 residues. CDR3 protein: CAISYSITPFSGKSSYEQYF.

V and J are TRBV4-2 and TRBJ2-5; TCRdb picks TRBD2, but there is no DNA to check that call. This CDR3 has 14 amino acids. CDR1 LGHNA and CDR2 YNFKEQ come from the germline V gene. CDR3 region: CASSQVGGYGTQYF.

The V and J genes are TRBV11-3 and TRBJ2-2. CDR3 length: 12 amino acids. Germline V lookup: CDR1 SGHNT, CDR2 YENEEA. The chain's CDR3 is CASSSDDGELFF.

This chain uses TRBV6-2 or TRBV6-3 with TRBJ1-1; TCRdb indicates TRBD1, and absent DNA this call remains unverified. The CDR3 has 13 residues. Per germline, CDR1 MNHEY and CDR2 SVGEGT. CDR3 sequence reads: CASTLTGTTEAFF.

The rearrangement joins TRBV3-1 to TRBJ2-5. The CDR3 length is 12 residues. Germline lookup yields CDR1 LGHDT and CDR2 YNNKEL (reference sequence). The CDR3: CASSLTQETQYF.

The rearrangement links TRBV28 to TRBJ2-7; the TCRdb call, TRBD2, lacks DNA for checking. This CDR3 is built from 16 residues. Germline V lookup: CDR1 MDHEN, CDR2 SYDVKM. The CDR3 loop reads CASSLWSPRSTYEQYF. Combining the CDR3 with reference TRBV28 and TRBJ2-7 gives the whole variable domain DVKVTQSSRYLVKRTGEKVFLECVQDMDHENMFWYRQDPGLGLRLIYFSYDVKMKEKGDIPEGYSVSREKKERFSLILESASTNQTSMYLCASSLWSPRSTYEQYFGPGTRLTVT.

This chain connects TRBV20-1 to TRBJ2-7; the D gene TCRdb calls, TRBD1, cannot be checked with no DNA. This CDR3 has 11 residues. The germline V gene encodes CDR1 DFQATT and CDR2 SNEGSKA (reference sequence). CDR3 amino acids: CSGQGTYEQYF.

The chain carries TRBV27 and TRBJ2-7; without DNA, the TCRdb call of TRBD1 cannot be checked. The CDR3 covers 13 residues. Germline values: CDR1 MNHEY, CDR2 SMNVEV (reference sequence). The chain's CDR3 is CASSFLAGNEQYF.

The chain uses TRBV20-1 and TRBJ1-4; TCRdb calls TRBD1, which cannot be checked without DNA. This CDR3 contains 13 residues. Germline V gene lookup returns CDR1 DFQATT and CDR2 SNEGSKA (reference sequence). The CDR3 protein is CSAGGQANEKLFF.

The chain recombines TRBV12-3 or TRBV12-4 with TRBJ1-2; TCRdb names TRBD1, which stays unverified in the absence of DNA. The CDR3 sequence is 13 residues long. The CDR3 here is CASRLGAEGGYTF.

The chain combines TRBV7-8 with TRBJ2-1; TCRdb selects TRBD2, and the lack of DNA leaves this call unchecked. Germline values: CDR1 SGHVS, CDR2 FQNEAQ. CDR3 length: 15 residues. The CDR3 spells CASSLIAGRNNEQFF.

The CDR3 reads CASNRDTYEQYF. The chain combines TRBV12-3 or TRBV12-4 with TRBJ2-7; no DNA is available, so the TRBD1 call from TCRdb remains unchecked. This CDR3 is 12 amino acids long.

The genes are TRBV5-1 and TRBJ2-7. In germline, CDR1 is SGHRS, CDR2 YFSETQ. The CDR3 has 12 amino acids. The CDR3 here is CASSLESHEQYF.

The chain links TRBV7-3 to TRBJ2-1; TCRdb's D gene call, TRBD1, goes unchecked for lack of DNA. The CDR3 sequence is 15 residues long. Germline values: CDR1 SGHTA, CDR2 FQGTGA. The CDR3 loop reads CASNLRPGGPNEQFF.

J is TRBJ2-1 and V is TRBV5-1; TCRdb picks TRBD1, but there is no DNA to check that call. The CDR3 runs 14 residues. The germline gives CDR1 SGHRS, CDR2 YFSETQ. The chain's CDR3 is CASSLTGADNEQFF.

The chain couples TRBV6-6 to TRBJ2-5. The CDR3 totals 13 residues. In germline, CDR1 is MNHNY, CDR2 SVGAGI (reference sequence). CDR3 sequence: CASSPRQQETQYF.

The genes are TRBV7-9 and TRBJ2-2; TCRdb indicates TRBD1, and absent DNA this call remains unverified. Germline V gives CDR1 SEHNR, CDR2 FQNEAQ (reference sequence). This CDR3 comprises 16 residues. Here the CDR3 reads CASSPDRGVSTGELFF. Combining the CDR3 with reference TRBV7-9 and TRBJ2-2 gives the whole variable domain DTGVSQNPRHKITKRGQNVTFRCDPISEHNRLYWYRQTLGQGPEFLTYFQNEAQLEKSRLLSDRFSAERPKGSFSTLEIQRTEQGDSAMYLCASSPDRGVSTGELFFGEGSRLTVL.

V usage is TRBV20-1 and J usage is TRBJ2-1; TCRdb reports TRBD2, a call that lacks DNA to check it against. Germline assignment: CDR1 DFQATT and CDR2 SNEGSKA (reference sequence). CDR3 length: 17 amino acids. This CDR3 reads CSASRLAGGASYNEQFF.

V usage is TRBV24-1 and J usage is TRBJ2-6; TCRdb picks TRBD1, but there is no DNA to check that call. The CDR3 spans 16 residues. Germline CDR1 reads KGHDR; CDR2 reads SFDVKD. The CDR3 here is CATSDSPRTGSNVLTF.